A selection of T cell receptor beta chains follows, all from one sample in a study of blood T cell repertoires in COVID-19. The assay was immunoSEQ multiplex PCR, and TCRdb's table has in-frame clones only and misses some. There are 280,000 or so clones in the sample; 80% to 90% occur only once, and around 2.1% lies in the top ten. Source material: PBMCs or T cells enriched from blood (not recorded which). The receptors here all came from a man younger than 45 who had recovered from COVID-19. The CDR3 runs from the conserved cysteine through the conserved F or W. Fields, in order: clone size, J gene, V gene, D gene, CDR3 DNA, CDR3 protein. D genes are given only for firm matches. The size entry is marked missing in some rows and otherwise reads once, few, many or a size class.

>NA|TRBJ2-6|TRBV27|NA
TGTGCCAGCAGTTCCGGCACGGACACCTACTCTGGGGCCAACGTCCTGACTTTC
CASSSGTDTYSGANVLTF
>NA|TRBJ1-2|TRBV2|TRBD1
TGTGCCAGCATGCGACCGGGACAGGGTATTATCTTC
CASMRPGQGIIF
>NA|TRBJ1-1|TRBV27|TRBD1
TGTGCCAGCAGTTCCATGACAGGGGCGAACACTGAAGCTTTCTTT
CASSSMTGANTEAFF
>NA|TRBJ1-2|TRBV7-3|NA
TGTGCCAGCAGTGAAGGGGGGGCGAATGGCTACACCTTC
CASSEGGANGYTF
>NA|TRBJ1-2|TRBV7-2|NA
TGTGCCAGCAGCTCGGGATCGCATTATGGCTACACCTTC
CASSSGSHYGYTF
>NA|TRBJ1-5|TRBV11-1|NA
TGTGCCAGCAGCCACCCTGCGGTCAGTGGCAATCAGCCCCAGCATTTT
CASSHPAVSGNQPQHF
>NA|TRBJ2-7|TRBV5-6|NA
TGTGCCAGCAGCCCGACCGGGGGCGAGCAGTACTTC
CASSPTGGEQYF
>many|TRBJ1-1|TRBV7-3|NA
TGTGCCAGCAGCCCACGGGGGGGTACCACTGAAGCTTTCTTT
CASSPRGGTTEAFF
>NA|TRBJ1-1|TRBV6-5|NA
TGTGCCAGCAGTCAAACATTGGCCACTGAAGCTTTCTTT
CASSQTLATEAFF
>few|TRBJ1-3|TRBV5-8|TRBD1
TGTGCCAGCAGCTCGGGGACAGGGGACTCTGGAAACACCATATATTTT
CASSSGTGDSGNTIYF
>NA|TRBJ2-3|TRBV6-2/TRBV6-3|TRBD2
TGTGCCAGCAGTTACCTTCTCGGGGGGGCCGGTACGCAGTATTTT
CASSYLLGGAGTQYF
>few|TRBJ2-7|TRBV4-2|TRBD1
TGTGCCAGCAGCCAGGGCCGGGACAGCTCCTACGAGCAGTACTTC
CASSQGRDSSYEQYF
>NA|TRBJ1-1|TRBV30|NA
TGTGCCTGGAGCGAGGGCTACACTGAAGCTTTCTTT
CAWSEGYTEAFF
>NA|TRBJ1-5|TRBV2|TRBD1
TGTGCCAGCTACCAGGACAGGGCTTATAGCAATCAGCCCCAGCATTTT
CASYQDRAYSNQPQHF
>NA|TRBJ1-6|TRBV18|NA
TGTGCCAGCTCACCCGGAGGAAAGGACTCACCCCTCCACTTT
CASSPGGKDSPLHF
>NA|TRBJ1-2|TRBV5-4|TRBD1
TGTGCCAGCAGGTTACAGGGGGGATATGGCTACACCTTC
CASRLQGGYGYTF
>NA|TRBJ2-4|TRBV5-5|TRBD2
TGTGCCAGCAGCCAGTCCGGGACTACGTATAAAAACATTCAGTACTTC
CASSQSGTTYKNIQYF
>NA|TRBJ1-2|TRBV10-3|NA
TGTGCCACTACCGGGGGGACCAACGCTAACTATGGCTACACCTTC
CATTGGTNANYGYTF
>NA|TRBJ2-2|TRBV6-5|TRBD1
TGTGCCAGCACCAAACGACAGGGGGCGACCGGGGAGCTGTTTTTT
CASTKRQGATGELFF
>once|TRBJ2-2|TRBV5-4|TRBD2
TGTGCCAGCATCTCCAGCGGGGGGACGTCGCCCAGAACCGGGGAGCTGTTTTTT
CASISSGGTSPRTGELFF
>NA|TRBJ1-2|TRBV14|NA
TGTGCCAGCCGCGGGGCAACTAACTATGGCTACACCTTC
CASRGATNYGYTF
>NA|TRBJ1-2|TRBV19|TRBD1
TGTGCCAGTAGTATACGGGCAGGGGGAGCTAACTATGGCTACACCTTC
CASSIRAGGANYGYTF
>NA|TRBJ1-4|TRBV5-1|NA
TGCGCCAGCTCTTCCCAGGCAACTAATGAAAAACTGTTTTTT
CASSSQATNEKLFF
>NA|TRBJ2-7|TRBV28|NA
TGTGCCAGCAGTAGTGGACAGATGTACGAGCAGTACTTC
CASSSGQMYEQYF
>NA|TRBJ1-4|TRBV30|NA
TGTGCCTGGAGTGTATGGGGAGCAACTAATGAAAAACTGTTTTTT
CAWSVWGATNEKLFF
>NA|TRBJ1-1|TRBV15|TRBD1
TGTGCCACCAGCCTACAGGGGGGCACTGAAGCTTTCTTT
CATSLQGGTEAFF
>NA|TRBJ2-3|TRBV5-1|NA
TGCGCCAGCAGCTTGTACGGGTCGAGCACAGATACGCAGTATTTT
CASSLYGSSTDTQYF